These T cell receptor beta chains were read from a single sample in a study of graft-versus-host responses after intestinal transplantation. Sequencing was performed with immunoSEQ multiplex PCR; in TCRdb, only in-frame clones are kept and a portion is missing. The sample yields roughly 80,000 clones, roughly 90% seen once. Sequencing was performed on PBMCs, taken 98 days after intestinal transplantation. These receptors were collected from a human patient who received an intestinal transplant, so some T cells may come from the graft donor. Both conserved end residues are part of each CDR3. The D gene is left open where the match is weak. Only some rows state a clone size, as once, few, many or a class for expanded clones.

J	D	size	V	DNA	CDR3
TRBJ1-1	.	.	TRBV7-2	TGTGCCAGCAGCCCCTCCCTTATGAACACTGAAGCTTTCTTT	CASSPSLMNTEAFF
TRBJ1-2	.	.	TRBV7-2	TGTGCCAGCAGCTTAATAGACTATGGCTACACCTTC	CASSLIDYGYTF
TRBJ2-3	TRBD1	once	TRBV5-6	TGTGCCAGCAGCTCAGGGACAGGGGCCACAGATACGCAGTATTTT	CASSSGTGATDTQYF
TRBJ1-1	.	.	TRBV7-3	TGTGCCAGCAGCTCCGGTCCCTCTGGTGAAGCTTTCTTT	CASSSGPSGEAFF
TRBJ2-3	.	.	TRBV6-5	TGTGCCAGCAGTTATGGAAGCTCACCACCCACAGATACGCAGTATTTT	CASSYGSSPPTDTQYF
TRBJ2-3	.	.	TRBV4-2	TGTGCCAGCAGCCAAGGGGGGGGCTACACAGATACGCAGTATTTT	CASSQGGGYTDTQYF
TRBJ2-7	.	.	TRBV7-4	TGTGCCAGCAATTACGGCGAGCAGTACTTC	CASNYGEQYF
TRBJ1-6	.	.	TRBV5-6	TGTGCCAGCAGCTTGGCAGGGGTCGCCAGCTCCTATAATTCACCCCTCCACTTT	CASSLAGVASSYNSPLHF
TRBJ2-5	.	.	TRBV4-2	TGTGCCAGCAGGAAGAGCGATCAAGAGACCCAGTACTTC	CASRKSDQETQYF
TRBJ1-1	.	.	TRBV9	TGTGCCAGCAGCGTAGCTACTAGTACACTAGGGAACACTGAAGCTTTCTTT	CASSVATSTLGNTEAFF
TRBJ1-1	.	.	TRBV6-5	TGTGCCAGCAGTTTTCAGGGGCAGGAAGCTTTCTTT	CASSFQGQEAFF
TRBJ2-2	.	once	TRBV19	TGTGCCAGTAGTATCAGGGATCTACACACCGGGGAGCTGTTTTTT	CASSIRDLHTGELFF
TRBJ2-2	.	.	TRBV6-6	TGTGCCAGCAGTTTCCTCGCGGGGCTCCAGGCCGGGGAGCTGTTTTTT	CASSFLAGLQAGELFF
TRBJ2-3	.	.	TRBV9	TGTGCCAGCAGCGCCATGGCCTCCGGAGATACGCAGTATTTT	CASSAMASGDTQYF
TRBJ2-7	.	.	TRBV4-2	TGTGCCAGCAGCCAAGAGTCAGTCTCCTACGAGCAGTACTTC	CASSQESVSYEQYF
TRBJ2-7	TRBD2	.	TRBV28	TGTGCCAGCAGTCCTCCGGGACTAGCGGGAGTTCCCTACGAGCAGTACTTC	CASSPPGLAGVPYEQYF
TRBJ2-3	TRBD2	.	TRBV7-3	TGTGCCAGCAGCTTGGTAGCGGGAGGAACAGATACGCAGTATTTT	CASSLVAGGTDTQYF
TRBJ2-7	.	.	TRBV19	TGTGCCAGTACGGCGACGGGGGAGGGGGACTACGAGCAGTACTTC	CASTATGEGDYEQYF
TRBJ1-4	.	.	TRBV19	TGTGCCAGTAGTATAGGTATGGGCCTTGCAACTAATGAAAAACTGTTTTTT	CASSIGMGLATNEKLFF
TRBJ2-7	TRBD1	once	TRBV7-9	TGTGCCAGCAGCTCGCCGCCTGGGACAGGGCACGAGCAGTACTTC	CASSSPPGTGHEQYF
TRBJ2-2	.	.	TRBV5-1	TGCGCCAGCAGCTTGGGTCGGGGACTTACCGGGGAGCTGTTTTTT	CASSLGRGLTGELFF
TRBJ2-1	.	.	TRBV11-2	TGTGCCAGCAGCTTCCTTTGGGGGAGTGGCGACAATGAGCAGTTCTTC	CASSFLWGSGDNEQFF
TRBJ2-4	.	.	TRBV11-2	TGTGCCAGCACCCCGGCGGCGCCAGTCATTCAGTACTTC	CASTPAAPVIQYF
TRBJ1-1	.	.	TRBV11-2	TGTGCCAGCAGCTTAAGTCGGGCGGGGACTGAAGCTTTCTTT	CASSLSRAGTEAFF
TRBJ2-2	.	.	TRBV10-3	TGTGCCATCAGTGACGCGGTTTTTAACGGGGAGCTGTTTTTT	CAISDAVFNGELFF
TRBJ2-7	.	.	TRBV5-5	TGTGCCAGCAGCTTGTTGTGGCTCCAAGGCGCCTACGAGCAGTACTTC	CASSLLWLQGAYEQYF
TRBJ2-5	.	.	TRBV6-5	TGTGCCAGCAGTCCGGGCCCGAGTCAGACCCAGTACTTC	CASSPGPSQTQYF
TRBJ1-4	.	.	TRBV6-1	TGTGCCAGCAGTGAATGGGGCCTTGGGGGGCTGAATGAAAAACTGTTTTTT	CASSEWGLGGLNEKLFF
TRBJ2-5	.	.	TRBV2	TGTGCCAGCAATCGAAATAGACAAGAGACCCAGTACTTC	CASNRNRQETQYF
TRBJ1-2	.	.	TRBV6-1	TGTGCCAGCACCAGCAGGGCGAACTATGGCTACACCTTC	CASTSRANYGYTF
TRBJ1-2	TRBD1	.	TRBV19	TGTGCCAGTAGAAGCTTCGACAGGGGCTATGGCTACACCTTC	CASRSFDRGYGYTF
TRBJ1-4	.	.	TRBV15	TGTGCCACCAGCAGAGTAGGCCAGTTTAATGAAAAACTGTTTTTT	CATSRVGQFNEKLFF
TRBJ2-2	.	.	TRBV5-1	TGCGCCAGCAGCTTGGACATGGGGGTCACCGGGGAGCTGTTTTTT	CASSLDMGVTGELFF
TRBJ1-2	.	.	TRBV7-9	TGTGCCAGCAGCCGAGCCGAGGGGAAGGGTAACTATGGCTACACCTTC	CASSRAEGKGNYGYTF
TRBJ2-7	.	.	TRBV28	TGTGCCAGCAGTCCCGACAGGGAGGACTACGAGCAGTACTTC	CASSPDREDYEQYF
TRBJ2-5	TRBD2	.	TRBV25-1	TGTGCCAGCAGTGAGATAACGGGGGGGCACCCCTACCAAGAGACCCAGTACTTC	CASSEITGGHPYQETQYF
TRBJ1-5	.	.	TRBV15	TGTGCCACCAGCAGAGATCAGCCCCAGCATTTT	CATSRDQPQHF
TRBJ2-3	.	.	TRBV5-1	.	CASSVPQDFRGGGDTDTQYF
TRBJ2-7	.	.	TRBV10-1	TGCGCCAGCAGTGAGTCGTCAAGGGACGAGCAGTACTTC	CASSESSRDEQYF
TRBJ2-7	TRBD1	.	TRBV6-5	TGTGCCAGCAGTTATGGGACAGGGGACTACGAGCAGTACTTC	CASSYGTGDYEQYF
TRBJ2-2	TRBD2	.	TRBV29-1	TGCAGCGTTGAGGACAGGGAAAGGACTAGCGGGAACACCGGGGAGCTGTTTTTT	CSVEDRERTSGNTGELFF